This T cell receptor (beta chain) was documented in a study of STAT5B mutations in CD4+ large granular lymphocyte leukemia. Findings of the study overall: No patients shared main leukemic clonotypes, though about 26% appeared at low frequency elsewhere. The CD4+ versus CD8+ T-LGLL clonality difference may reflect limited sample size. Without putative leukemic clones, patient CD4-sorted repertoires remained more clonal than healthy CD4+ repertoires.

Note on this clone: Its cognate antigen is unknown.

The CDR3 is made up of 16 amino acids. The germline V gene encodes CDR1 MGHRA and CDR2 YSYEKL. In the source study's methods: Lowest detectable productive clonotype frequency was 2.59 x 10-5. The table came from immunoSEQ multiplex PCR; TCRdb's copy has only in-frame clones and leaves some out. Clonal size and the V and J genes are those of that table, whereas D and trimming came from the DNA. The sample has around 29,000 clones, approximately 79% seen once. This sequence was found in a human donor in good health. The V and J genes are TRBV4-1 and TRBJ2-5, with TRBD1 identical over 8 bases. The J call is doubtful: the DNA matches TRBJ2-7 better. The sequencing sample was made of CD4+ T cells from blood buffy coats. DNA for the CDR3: TGCGCCAGCAGCATAGGACAGGGCCTTTTCCCCTACGAGCAGTACTTC. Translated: CASSIGQGLFPYEQYF.